These 5 T cell receptor beta chains share one sample of origin, sequenced in a study of blood T cell repertoires in COVID-19. Sequenced by immunoSEQ multiplex PCR; TCRdb stores in-frame clones only, minus some. This table holds roughly 220,000 clones, more than 85% found once. Sequencing was performed on peripheral blood. These receptors all stem from a man between 60 and 75 years old with acute or convalescent COVID-19.

This clone showed up just once. V and J are TRBV7-9 and TRBJ2-5, with 8 bases fitting TRBD2. With 5 bases clipped from V and 0 bases from J, the junction kept 8 bases outside the gene matches. Germline assignment: CDR1 SEHNR and CDR2 FQNEAQ (reference sequence). This CDR3 spans 16 amino acids. The CDR3 nucleotides read TGTGCCAGCAGCATGGTGGGAGCGGGGGACCAAGAGACCCAGTACTTC. The encoded protein is CASSMVGAGDQETQYF.

The chain links TRBV7-2 to TRBJ2-6; no clear D gene. Germline lookup yields CDR1 SGHTA and CDR2 FQGNSA. The CDR3 totals 17 residues. The ends were cut back, 3 bases at V and 3 bases at J, with 15 bases in the middle. CDR3 sequence (DNA): TGTGCCAGCAGCTTGCGGCCGTGGAGCGTTGGGGCCAACGTCCTGACTTTC. Translating gives CASSLRPWSVGANVLTF.

The chain uses TRBV2 and TRBJ2-7; tentative D call: TRBD1 (6 bases). Germline CDR1 SNHLY, CDR2 FYNNEI. The CDR3 extends over 11 amino acids. The V end was cut by 8 bases, the J end by 6 bases, with 11 bases between. The CDR3 here is CASHDRIEQYF. The CDR3 DNA reads TGTGCCAGCCACGACAGGATCGAGCAGTACTTC.

The chain combines TRBV28 with TRBJ2-5; 11 nucleotides match TRBD1. Germline V lookup: CDR1 MDHEN, CDR2 SYDVKM. The ends lost 6 bases at V and 1 base at J; junction bases unmatched: 7. This CDR3 is 16 amino acids long. The CDR3 DNA reads TGTGCCAGCAGCAAATCCGGGACAGGGGGCCAAGAGACCCAGTACTTC. It translates to CASSKSGTGGQETQYF.

The rearrangement joins TRBV14 to TRBJ1-2; D perhaps matches TRBD1 (5 bases). The V gene lost 4 bases and the J gene lost 4 bases, with 13 bases spanning the gap. This CDR3 spans 14 amino acids. Germline V gene data show CDR1 as SGHDN and CDR2 as FVKESK. This chain's CDR3 is CASSRPGFGYGYTF. The CDR3 bases are TGTGCCAGCAGCCGGCCAGGGTTTGGCTATGGCTACACCTTC.